What follows are 8 T cell receptor beta chains derived from one specimen sequenced in a study of OX40 agonist ivuxolimab in advanced cancers. Profiling relied on immunoSEQ multiplex PCR, and the TCRdb table lists in-frame clones only, not all of them. The sample yields around 94,000 clones, about 92% seen once. The sample consisted of CD4+ or CD8+ T cells sorted from blood, taken in a trial of the OX40 agonist ivuxolimab. The receptors stem from an adult with an advanced solid tumor such as melanoma, head and neck, liver or kidney cancer.

The V and J genes are TRBV9 and TRBJ1-4; D uncertain. Per the germline V gene, CDR1 is SGDLS and CDR2 is YYNGEE. This CDR3 has 15 amino acids. Trimming stripped 0 bases from V and 8 bases from J, with 14 bases between. The CDR3, as DNA: TGTGCCAGCAGCGTAGTCGGCCTTTGGGGAGAAAAACTGTTTTTT. This gives the protein CASSVVGLWGEKLFF.

V usage is TRBV7-2 and J usage is TRBJ1-2; the D gene is possibly TRBD1 (5 bases). Germline V gene sequence: CDR1 SGHTA, CDR2 FQGNSA. The CDR3 has 13 amino acids. The V end was cut by 3 bases, the J end by 6 bases, with 11 bases between. CDR3 in amino acids: CASSFLTGDGYTF. CDR3 bases: TGTGCCAGCAGCTTTCTAACAGGTGATGGCTACACCTTC.

Only one count was recorded for this clone. The chain couples TRBV19 to TRBJ1-5, with no clear D. The CDR3 extends over 16 amino acids. Trimming cost V 2 bases and J 7 bases, with 18 bases left between them. The germline V gene encodes CDR1 LNHDA and CDR2 SQIVND (reference sequence). The CDR3 DNA is TGTGCCAGTAGTATACCGAGAGGGTCTTTCGGGCAGCCCCAGCATTTT. The encoded protein is CASSIPRGSFGQPQHF. Using reference TRBV19 and TRBJ1-5 for the parts outside the CDR3, the full variable domain is DGGITQSPKYLFRKEGQNVTLSCEQNLNHDAMYWYRQDPGQGLRLIYYSQIVNDFQKGDIAEGYSVSREKKESFPLTVTSAQKNPTAFYLCASSIPRGSFGQPQHFGDGTRLSIL.

The chain recombines TRBV11-2 with TRBJ1-6; unclear D gene. Trimming took off 2 bases at V and 10 bases at J, with 15 bases between the two ends. Per the germline V gene, CDR1 is SGHAT and CDR2 is FQNNGV. The CDR3 totals 15 residues. This CDR3 reads CASSLTAIPKSPLHF. CDR3 sequence (DNA): TGTGCCAGCAGCTTAACGGCCATCCCCAAATCACCCCTCCACTTT.

This rearrangement joins TRBV30 to TRBJ2-1; 13 bases match TRBD2. The germline gives CDR1 GTSNPN, CDR2 SVGIG (reference sequence). J lost 0 bases, V lost 3 bases, and 11 bases had no gene match. This CDR3 contains 19 residues. In DNA, the CDR3 is TGTGCCTGGAGGGCAGGGACTAGCGGGACTTGGAGCTCCTACAATGAGCAGTTCTTC. Translated, it gives CAWRAGTSGTWSSYNEQFF. The complete variable domain, with remaining parts taken from reference TRBV30 and TRBJ2-1, reads SQTIHQWPATLVQPVGSPLSLECTVEGTSNPNLYWYRQAAGRGLQLLFYSVGIGQISSEVPQNLSASRPQDRQFILSSKKLLLSDSGFYLCAWRAGTSGTWSSYNEQFFGPGTRLTVL.

The chain employs TRBV4-1 and TRBJ2-1; maybe TRBD1 (6 bases). CDR1 is MGHRA, CDR2 YSYEKL, per germline. Trimming shortened V by 4 bases and J by 6 bases, and 13 bases separated the two germline ends. The CDR3 consists of 14 residues. In DNA form, the CDR3 reads TGCGCCAGCAGCCCTAGGGAACAGGGCAATGAGCAGTTCTTC. Protein: CASSPREQGNEQFF.

The DNA of the CDR3 is TGTGCCAGCAGCCGCTCGGACAGTCCGTACTATGGCTACACCTTC. Amino acids: CASSRSDSPYYGYTF. V and J are TRBV7-9 and TRBJ1-2; a weak D match, TRBD1 (6 bases). V was shortened by 5 bases and J by 3 bases, with 16 bases between the two germline ends. The CDR3 sequence is 15 residues long. The germline V gene has CDR1 SEHNR and CDR2 FQNEAQ (reference sequence). Variable domain in full (rest from reference TRBV7-9 and TRBJ1-2): DTGVSQNPRHKITKRGQNVTFRCDPISEHNRLYWYRQTLGQGPEFLTYFQNEAQLEKSRLLSDRFSAERPKGSFSTLEIQRTEQGDSAMYLCASSRSDSPYYGYTFGSGTRLTVV.

The V gene is TRBV9, the J gene TRBJ2-5, with a weak D call TRBD2 (6 bases). The germline gives CDR1 SGDLS, CDR2 YYNGEE. The germline V and J ends were trimmed by 3 bases and 3 bases, with 15 bases remaining between them. The CDR3 totals 15 residues. The CDR3 protein is CASSAGTAAEETQYF. CDR3 DNA sequence: TGTGCCAGCAGCGCCGGGACTGCCGCTGAAGAGACCCAGTACTTC.